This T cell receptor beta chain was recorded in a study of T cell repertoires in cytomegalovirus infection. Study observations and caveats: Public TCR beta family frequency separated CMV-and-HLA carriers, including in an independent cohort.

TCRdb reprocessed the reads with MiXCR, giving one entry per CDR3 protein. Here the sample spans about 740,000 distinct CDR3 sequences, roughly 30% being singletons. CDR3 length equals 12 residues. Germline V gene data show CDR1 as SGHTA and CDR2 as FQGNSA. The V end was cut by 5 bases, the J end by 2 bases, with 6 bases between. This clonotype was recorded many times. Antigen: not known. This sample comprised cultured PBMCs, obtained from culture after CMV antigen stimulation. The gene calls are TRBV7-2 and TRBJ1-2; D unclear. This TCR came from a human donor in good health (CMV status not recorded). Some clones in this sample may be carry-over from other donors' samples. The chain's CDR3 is CASSDVNYGYTF. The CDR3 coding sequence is TGTGCCAGCAGCGACGTGAACTATGGCTACACCTTC.